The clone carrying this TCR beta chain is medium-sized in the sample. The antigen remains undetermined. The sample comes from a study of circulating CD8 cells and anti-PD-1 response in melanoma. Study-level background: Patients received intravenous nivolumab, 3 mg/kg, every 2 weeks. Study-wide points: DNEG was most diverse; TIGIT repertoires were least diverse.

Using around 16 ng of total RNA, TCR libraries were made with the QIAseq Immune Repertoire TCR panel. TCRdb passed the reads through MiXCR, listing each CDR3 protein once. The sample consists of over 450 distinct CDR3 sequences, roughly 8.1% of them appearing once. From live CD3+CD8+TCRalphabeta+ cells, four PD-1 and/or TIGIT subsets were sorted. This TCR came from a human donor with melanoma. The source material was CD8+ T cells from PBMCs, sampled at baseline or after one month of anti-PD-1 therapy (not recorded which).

The CDR3 reads CASSQDWEEGVGGYTF. The CDR3 DNA follows: TGTGCCAGCAGCCAAGATTGGGAGGAGGGAGTGGGCGGCTACACCTTC. The chain joins TRBV3-1 to TRBJ1-2, with D hard to call. There are 16 residues in the CDR3. Germline V gene sequence: CDR1 LGHDT, CDR2 YNNKEL (reference sequence). Trimming took 0 bases from V and 8 from J, leaving 19 bases between them.